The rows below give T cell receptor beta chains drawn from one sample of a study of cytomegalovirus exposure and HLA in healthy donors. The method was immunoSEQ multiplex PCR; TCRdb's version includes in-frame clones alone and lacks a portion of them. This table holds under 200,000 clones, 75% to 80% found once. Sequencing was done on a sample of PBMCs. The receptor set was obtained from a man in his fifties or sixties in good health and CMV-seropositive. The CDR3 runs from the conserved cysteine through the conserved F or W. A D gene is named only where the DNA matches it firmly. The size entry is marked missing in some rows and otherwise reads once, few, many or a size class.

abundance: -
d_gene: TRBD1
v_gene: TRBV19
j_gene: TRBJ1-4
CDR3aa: CASSASGQGERGLFF
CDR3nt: TGTGCCAGTAGTGCTTCCGGACAGGGCGAAAGAGGACTGTTTTTT

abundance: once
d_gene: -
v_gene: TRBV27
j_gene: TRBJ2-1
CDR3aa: CASSLPSDRPLSSYNEQFF
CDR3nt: TGTGCCAGCAGTTTACCGAGCGACAGGCCCCTCTCCTCCTACAATGAGCAGTTCTTC

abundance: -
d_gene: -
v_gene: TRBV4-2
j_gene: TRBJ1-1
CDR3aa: CASSPQGTATEAFF
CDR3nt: TGTGCCAGCAGCCCCCAGGGAACTGCGACTGAAGCTTTCTTT

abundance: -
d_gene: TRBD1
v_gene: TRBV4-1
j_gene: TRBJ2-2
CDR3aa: CASSRDRGAGELFF
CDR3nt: TGCGCCAGCAGCCGGGACAGGGGCGCCGGGGAGCTGTTTTTT

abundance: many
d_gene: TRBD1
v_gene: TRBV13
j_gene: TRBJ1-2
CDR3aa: CASSFGQGAAYGYTF
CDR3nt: TGTGCCAGCAGCTTCGGACAGGGGGCTGCCTATGGCTACACCTTC

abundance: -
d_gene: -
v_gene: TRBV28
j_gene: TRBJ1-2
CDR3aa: CASSSGYGYTF
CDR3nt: TGTGCCAGCAGTTCGGGATATGGCTACACCTTC

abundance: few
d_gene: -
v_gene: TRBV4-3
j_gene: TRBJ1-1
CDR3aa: CASSGPLKNTEAFF
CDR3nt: TGCGCCAGCAGCGGGCCCCTAAAGAACACTGAAGCTTTCTTT

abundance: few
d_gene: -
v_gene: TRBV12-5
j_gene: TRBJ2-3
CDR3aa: CASGYSGADTQYF
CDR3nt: TGTGCTAGTGGTTACTCAGGGGCAGATACGCAGTATTTT

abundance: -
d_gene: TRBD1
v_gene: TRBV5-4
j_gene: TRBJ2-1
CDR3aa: CASSGGQGARNEQFF
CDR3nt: TGTGCCAGCAGCGGGGGACAGGGGGCGCGGAATGAGCAGTTCTTC

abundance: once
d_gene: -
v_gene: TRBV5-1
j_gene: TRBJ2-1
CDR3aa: CASSLPGGDYNEQFF
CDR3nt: TGCGCCAGCAGCTTACCGGGGGGCGACTACAATGAGCAGTTCTTC

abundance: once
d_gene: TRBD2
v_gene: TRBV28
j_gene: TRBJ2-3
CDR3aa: CASSFGLAGSTDTQYF
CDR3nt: TGTGCCAGCAGTTTCGGACTAGCGGGGAGCACAGATACGCAGTATTTT

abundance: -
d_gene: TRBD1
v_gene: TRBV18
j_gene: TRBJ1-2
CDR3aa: CASSPGQGSPSAYGYTF
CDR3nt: TGTGCCAGCTCACCGGGACAGGGTTCCCCCTCCGCCTATGGCTACACCTTC

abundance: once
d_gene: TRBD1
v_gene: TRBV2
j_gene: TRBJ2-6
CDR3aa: CASRRVGTGGGGANVLTF
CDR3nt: TGTGCCAGCAGGAGGGTAGGGACAGGGGGCGGTGGGGCCAACGTCCTGACTTTC

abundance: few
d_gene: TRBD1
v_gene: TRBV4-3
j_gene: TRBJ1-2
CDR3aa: CASSQTSGTGGKGYTF
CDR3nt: TGCGCCAGCAGCCAGACCTCCGGGACAGGGGGCAAAGGCTACACCTTC

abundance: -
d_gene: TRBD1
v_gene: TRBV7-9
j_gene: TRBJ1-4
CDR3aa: CASSHGTATNEKLFF
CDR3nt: TGTGCCAGCAGCCACGGGACAGCGACTAATGAAAAACTGTTTTTT

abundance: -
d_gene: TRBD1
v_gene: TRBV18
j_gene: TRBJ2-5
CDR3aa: CASSPGTGLSETQYF
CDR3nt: TGTGCCAGCTCACCAGGGACAGGGTTGTCGGAGACCCAGTACTTC

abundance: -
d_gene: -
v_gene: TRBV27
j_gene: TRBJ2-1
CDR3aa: CASSSGFNEQFF
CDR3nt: TGTGCCAGCAGTTCCGGGTTCAATGAGCAGTTCTTC

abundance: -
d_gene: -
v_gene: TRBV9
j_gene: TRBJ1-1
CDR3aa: CASSFSGRRGTEAFF
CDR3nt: TGTGCCAGCAGCTTCTCTGGGAGGCGTGGGACTGAAGCTTTCTTT

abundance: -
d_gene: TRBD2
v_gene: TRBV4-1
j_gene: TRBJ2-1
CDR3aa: CASSQRLAGVTYNEQFF
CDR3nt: TGCGCCAGCAGCCAACGTCTAGCGGGGGTAACCTACAATGAGCAGTTCTTC

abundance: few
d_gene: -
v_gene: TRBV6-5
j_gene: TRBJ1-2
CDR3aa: CASSYPTGGGVYGYTF
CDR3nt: TGTGCCAGCAGTTACCCGACCGGTGGGGGGGTCTATGGCTACACCTTC

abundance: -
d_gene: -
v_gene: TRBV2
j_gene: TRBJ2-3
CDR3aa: CASSEVASTDTQYF
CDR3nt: TGTGCCAGCAGTGAAGTCGCGAGCACAGATACGCAGTATTTT

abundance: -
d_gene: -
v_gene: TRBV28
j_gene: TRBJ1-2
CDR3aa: CASSLLGRRAGYTF
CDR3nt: TGTGCCAGCAGTTTATTGGGCAGGCGAGCTGGCTACACCTTC

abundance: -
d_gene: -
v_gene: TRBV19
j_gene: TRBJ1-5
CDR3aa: CASSIGRDGNQPQHF
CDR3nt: TGTGCCAGTAGTATCGGGAGGGATGGCAATCAGCCCCAGCATTTT

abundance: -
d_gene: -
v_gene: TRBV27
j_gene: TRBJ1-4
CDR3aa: CASSLSDGGRTNEKLFF
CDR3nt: TGTGCCAGCAGTTTGAGCGACGGGGGTCGAACTAATGAAAAACTGTTTTTT

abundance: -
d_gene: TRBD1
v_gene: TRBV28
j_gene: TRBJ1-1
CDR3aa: CASSLRQGARLVTEAFF
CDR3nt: TGTGCCAGCAGTTTGAGACAGGGGGCGAGGCTGGTCACTGAAGCTTTCTTT

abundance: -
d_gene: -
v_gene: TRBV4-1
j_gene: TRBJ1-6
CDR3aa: CASSQAQPDRALHF
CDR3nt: TGCGCCAGCAGCCAAGCCCAGCCAGATCGGGCCCTCCACTTT

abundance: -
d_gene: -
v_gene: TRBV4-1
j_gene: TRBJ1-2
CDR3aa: CASSQPGLHYGYTF
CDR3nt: TGCGCCAGCAGCCAACCGGGGTTACACTATGGCTACACCTTC

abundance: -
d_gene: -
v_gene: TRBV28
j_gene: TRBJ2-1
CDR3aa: CASSAGTPEQFF
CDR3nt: TGTGCCAGCAGTGCCGGGACACCGGAGCAGTTCTTC

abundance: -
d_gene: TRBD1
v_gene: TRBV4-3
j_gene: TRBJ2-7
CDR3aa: CASSLDRRVSYEQYF
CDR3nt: TGCGCCAGCAGCCTGGACAGGCGAGTATCCTACGAGCAGTACTTC

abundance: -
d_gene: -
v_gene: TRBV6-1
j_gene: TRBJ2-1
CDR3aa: CASSESGGATLYNEQFF
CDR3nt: TGTGCCAGCAGTGAATCAGGCGGGGCAACCCTTTACAATGAGCAGTTCTTC

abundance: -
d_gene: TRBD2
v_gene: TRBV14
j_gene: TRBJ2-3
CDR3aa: CASSQGLAAPTAGTDTQYF
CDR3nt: TGTGCCAGCAGCCAAGGACTAGCGGCCCCCACTGCGGGCACAGATACGCAGTATTTT

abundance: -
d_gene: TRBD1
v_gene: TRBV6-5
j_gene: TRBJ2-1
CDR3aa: CASSKDRGHYNEQFF
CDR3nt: TGTGCCAGCAGTAAGGACAGGGGGCACTACAATGAGCAGTTCTTC

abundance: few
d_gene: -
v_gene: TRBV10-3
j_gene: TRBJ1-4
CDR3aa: CAIRGGTNEKLFF
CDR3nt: TGTGCCATCAGAGGCGGCACTAATGAAAAACTGTTTTTT

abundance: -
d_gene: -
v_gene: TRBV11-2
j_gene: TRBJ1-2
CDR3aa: CASSLGAGYTF
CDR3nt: TGTGCCAGCAGCTTAGGGGCTGGCTACACCTTC

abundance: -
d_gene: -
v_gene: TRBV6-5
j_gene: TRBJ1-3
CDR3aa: CASSYNAGSGNTIYF
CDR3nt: TGTGCCAGCAGTTACAACGCAGGGTCTGGAAACACCATATATTTT

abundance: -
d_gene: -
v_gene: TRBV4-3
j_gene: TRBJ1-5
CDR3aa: CASSQGLGIQGFDNQPQHF
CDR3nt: TGCGCCAGCAGCCAAGGGTTGGGAATCCAGGGATTTGACAATCAGCCCCAGCATTTT

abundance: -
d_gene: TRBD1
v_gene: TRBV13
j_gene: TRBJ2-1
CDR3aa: CASSFGQGVSNEQFF
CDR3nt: TGTGCCAGCAGCTTTGGACAGGGGGTGTCGAATGAGCAGTTCTTC

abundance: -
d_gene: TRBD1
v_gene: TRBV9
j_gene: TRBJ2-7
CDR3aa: CASSPQGAPGEQYF
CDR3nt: TGTGCCAGCAGCCCCCAGGGGGCGCCGGGGGAGCAGTACTTC

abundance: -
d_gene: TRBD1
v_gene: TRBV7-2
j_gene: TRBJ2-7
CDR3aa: CASSFGTGVHEQYF
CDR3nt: TGTGCCAGCAGCTTCGGGACAGGGGTCCACGAGCAGTACTTC

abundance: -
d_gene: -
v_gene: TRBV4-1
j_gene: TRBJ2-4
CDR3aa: CASSQEDSYIQYF
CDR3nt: TGCGCCAGCAGCCAAGAGGACAGTTACATTCAGTACTTC

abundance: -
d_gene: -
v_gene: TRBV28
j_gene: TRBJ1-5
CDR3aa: CASSLIPTAGQPQHF
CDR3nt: TGTGCCAGCAGTTTGATTCCCACAGCGGGCCAGCCCCAGCATTTT

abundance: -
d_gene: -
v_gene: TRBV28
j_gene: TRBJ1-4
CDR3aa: CASSVLDRATNEKLFF
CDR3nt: TGTGCCAGCAGTGTCCTGGACAGAGCAACTAATGAAAAACTGTTTTTT

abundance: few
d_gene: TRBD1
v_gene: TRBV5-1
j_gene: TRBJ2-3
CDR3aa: CASSLTGADTQYF
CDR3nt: TGCGCCAGCAGCTTGACAGGGGCAGATACGCAGTATTTT

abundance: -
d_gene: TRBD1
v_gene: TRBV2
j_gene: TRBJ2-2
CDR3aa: CASTGQGWTGGLFF
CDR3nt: TGTGCCAGCACGGGACAGGGGTGGACCGGGGGGCTGTTTTTT

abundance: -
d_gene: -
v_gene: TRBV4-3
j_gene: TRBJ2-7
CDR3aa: CASSQEILSYEQYF
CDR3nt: TGCGCCAGCAGCCAAGAAATCCTCTCCTACGAGCAGTACTTC

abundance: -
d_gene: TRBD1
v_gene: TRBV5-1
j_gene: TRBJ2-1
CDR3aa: CASSSGQGGGGSEQFF
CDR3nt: TGCGCCAGCAGCTCCGGACAGGGTGGAGGGGGAAGTGAGCAGTTCTTC

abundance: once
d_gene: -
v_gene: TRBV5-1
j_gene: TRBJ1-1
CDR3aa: CASSLVPGMDTEAFF
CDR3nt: TGCGCCAGCAGCTTGGTTCCGGGGATGGACACTGAAGCTTTCTTT

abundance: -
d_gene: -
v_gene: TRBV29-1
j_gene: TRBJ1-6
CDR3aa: CSVRTASNSPLHF
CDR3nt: TGCAGCGTCCGGACGGCTAGCAATTCACCCCTCCACTTT

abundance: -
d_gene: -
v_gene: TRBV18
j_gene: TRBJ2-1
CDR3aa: CASSLMRDGNEQFF
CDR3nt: TGTGCCAGCTCACTTATGCGGGACGGAAATGAGCAGTTCTTC

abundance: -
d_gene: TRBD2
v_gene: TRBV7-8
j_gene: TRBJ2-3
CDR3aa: CASSGGVRRQYF
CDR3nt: TGTGCCAGCAGCGGGGGGGTGAGGCGTCAGTATTTT

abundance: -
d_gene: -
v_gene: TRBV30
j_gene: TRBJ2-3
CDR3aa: CAWGGISSQVALSSTDTQYF
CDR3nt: TGTGCCTGGGGAGGGATAAGCTCCCAGGTCGCTCTTTCTAGCACAGATACGCAGTATTTT

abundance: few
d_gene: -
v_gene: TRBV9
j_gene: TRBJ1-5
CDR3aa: CASSPRQLDQPQHF
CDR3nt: TGTGCCAGCAGCCCGCGACAGTTGGATCAGCCCCAGCATTTT

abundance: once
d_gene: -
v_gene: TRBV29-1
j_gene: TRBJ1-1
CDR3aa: CSVVQGKTFF
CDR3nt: TGCAGCGTTGTGCAGGGGAAAACTTTCTTT

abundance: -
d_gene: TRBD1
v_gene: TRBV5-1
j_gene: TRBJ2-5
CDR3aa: CASSTPRDRGSLSTYSGQETQYF
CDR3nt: TGCGCCAGCAGCACCCCCCGGGACAGGGGATCCTTAAGCACATACTCGGGACAAGAGACCCAGTACTTC